The 6 T cell receptor beta chains given below trace back to one sample, sequenced in a study of cytomegalovirus exposure and HLA in healthy donors. A multiplex PCR was run with 60 Vbeta primers and 13 Jbeta primers. Measured with immunoSEQ multiplex PCR; TCRdb has only the in-frame clones, and not every one. The table shows around 150,000 clones, with about 80% occurring only once. The sequenced material came from PBMCs. The source of these receptors is a woman between 35 and 50 years old in good health and CMV-seronegative.

This clone showed up just once. This chain links TRBV2 with TRBJ2-5, with D hard to call. CDR1 and CDR2 from the germline V gene are SNHLY and FYNNEI. The length of the CDR3 is 13 residues. The germline V and J ends were trimmed by 4 bases and 2 bases, with 8 bases remaining between them. This CDR3 is CASSALRQETQYF. CDR3 nucleotide sequence: TGTGCCAGCAGTGCCCTACGTCAAGAGACCCAGTACTTC.

Details on this clone: Mismatch with germline at one junction end may stem from a read error. This chain uses TRBV7-6 with TRBJ2-5; D is possibly TRBD1 (6 bases). Germline assignment: CDR1 SGHVS and CDR2 FNYEAQ. The CDR3 is made up of 16 amino acids. The CDR3: CASSLAGVYMQETQYF. The CDR3 bases are TGTGCCAGCAGCCTAGCAGGGGTCTATATGCAAGAGACCCAGTACTTC.

The rearrangement joins TRBV6-5 to TRBJ2-7; TRBD1 might be the D (6 bases). This CDR3 is built from 15 residues. Germline V gives CDR1 MNHEY, CDR2 SVGAGI. The V end was cut by 2 bases, the J end by 6 bases, with 17 bases between. The CDR3 here is CASSYQAGVPGEQYF. The DNA of the CDR3 is TGTGCCAGCAGTTACCAGGCAGGGGTTCCGGGCGAGCAGTACTTC.

This chain uses TRBV7-3 with TRBJ2-2, with TRBD1 as a possible D gene (5 bases). Germline V CDR1 and CDR2: SGHTA, FQGTGA. The CDR3 is 15 residues long. With 2 bases removed from V and 5 bases from J, the gap between germline ends came to 12 bases. In nucleotides, the CDR3 is TGTGCCAGCAGCTTAGACAAGGGGCTTACCGGGGAGCTGTTTTTT. This sequence encodes CASSLDKGLTGELFF. Variable domain in full (rest from reference TRBV7-3 and TRBJ2-2): GAGVSQTPSNKVTEKGKYVELRCDPISGHTALYWYRQSLGQGPEFLIYFQGTGAADDSGLPNDRFFAVRPEGSVSTLKIQRTERGDSAVYLCASSLDKGLTGELFFGEGSRLTVL.

This rearrangement joins TRBV4-3 to TRBJ2-5, with 8 nucleotides matching TRBD2. This CDR3 comprises 19 residues. The germline CDR1 and CDR2 sequences are LGHNA and YSLEER. J was trimmed by 1 base and V by 0 bases; bases with no gene match: 13. The CDR3 nucleotides are TGCGCCAGCAGCCAAGATCGGGGCGGGGGGAGGGGAGGCCAAGAGACCCAGTACTTC. This codes for CASSQDRGGGRGGQETQYF.

The chain joins TRBV7-2 to TRBJ2-5, with TRBD1 matching 8 bases. Trimming removed 1 base from V and 5 bases from J; junction bases left unmatched: 6. Germline CDR1 and CDR2: SGHTA and FQGNSA. The CDR3 totals 15 residues. This CDR3 reads CASSLGRGRVETQYF. In DNA, the CDR3 is TGTGCCAGCAGCTTAGGCAGGGGGCGCGTGGAGACCCAGTACTTC.